A few counts support the clone carrying this T cell receptor beta chain. The antigen is unknown. The data derive from a study of cytomegalovirus exposure and HLA in healthy donors. For the study at large: Earlier findings included 100 million to 130 million unique TCR beta sequences obtained from 150 million to 200 million T cells. Early released data had tens of millions of unique TCRs, all coming from HLA-typed donors. Overall study results and limits: Presence/absence analyses supposed approximately even sequencing depth among donors.

The PCR contained 60 Vbeta and 13 Jbeta primers. Sequencing used immunoSEQ multiplex PCR; TCRdb keeps in-frame clones, though not all of them. Of 150,000 or so clones in the sample, 60% to 80% were seen once. V lost 5 bases to trimming and J lost 6 bases; unmatched junction nucleotides: 6. Germline-derived CDR1 and CDR2 are MDHEN and SYDVKM. The CDR3 sequence is 14 residues long. The chain has TRBV28 and TRBJ1-5; 8 nucleotides match TRBD1. What was sequenced was PBMCs. This clonotype originated in a male donor in good health and CMV-seronegative. As DNA, the CDR3 is TGTGCCAGCAGTGACAGGGGTCTGAGTCAGCCCCAGCATTTT. It is translated as CASSDRGLSQPQHF.